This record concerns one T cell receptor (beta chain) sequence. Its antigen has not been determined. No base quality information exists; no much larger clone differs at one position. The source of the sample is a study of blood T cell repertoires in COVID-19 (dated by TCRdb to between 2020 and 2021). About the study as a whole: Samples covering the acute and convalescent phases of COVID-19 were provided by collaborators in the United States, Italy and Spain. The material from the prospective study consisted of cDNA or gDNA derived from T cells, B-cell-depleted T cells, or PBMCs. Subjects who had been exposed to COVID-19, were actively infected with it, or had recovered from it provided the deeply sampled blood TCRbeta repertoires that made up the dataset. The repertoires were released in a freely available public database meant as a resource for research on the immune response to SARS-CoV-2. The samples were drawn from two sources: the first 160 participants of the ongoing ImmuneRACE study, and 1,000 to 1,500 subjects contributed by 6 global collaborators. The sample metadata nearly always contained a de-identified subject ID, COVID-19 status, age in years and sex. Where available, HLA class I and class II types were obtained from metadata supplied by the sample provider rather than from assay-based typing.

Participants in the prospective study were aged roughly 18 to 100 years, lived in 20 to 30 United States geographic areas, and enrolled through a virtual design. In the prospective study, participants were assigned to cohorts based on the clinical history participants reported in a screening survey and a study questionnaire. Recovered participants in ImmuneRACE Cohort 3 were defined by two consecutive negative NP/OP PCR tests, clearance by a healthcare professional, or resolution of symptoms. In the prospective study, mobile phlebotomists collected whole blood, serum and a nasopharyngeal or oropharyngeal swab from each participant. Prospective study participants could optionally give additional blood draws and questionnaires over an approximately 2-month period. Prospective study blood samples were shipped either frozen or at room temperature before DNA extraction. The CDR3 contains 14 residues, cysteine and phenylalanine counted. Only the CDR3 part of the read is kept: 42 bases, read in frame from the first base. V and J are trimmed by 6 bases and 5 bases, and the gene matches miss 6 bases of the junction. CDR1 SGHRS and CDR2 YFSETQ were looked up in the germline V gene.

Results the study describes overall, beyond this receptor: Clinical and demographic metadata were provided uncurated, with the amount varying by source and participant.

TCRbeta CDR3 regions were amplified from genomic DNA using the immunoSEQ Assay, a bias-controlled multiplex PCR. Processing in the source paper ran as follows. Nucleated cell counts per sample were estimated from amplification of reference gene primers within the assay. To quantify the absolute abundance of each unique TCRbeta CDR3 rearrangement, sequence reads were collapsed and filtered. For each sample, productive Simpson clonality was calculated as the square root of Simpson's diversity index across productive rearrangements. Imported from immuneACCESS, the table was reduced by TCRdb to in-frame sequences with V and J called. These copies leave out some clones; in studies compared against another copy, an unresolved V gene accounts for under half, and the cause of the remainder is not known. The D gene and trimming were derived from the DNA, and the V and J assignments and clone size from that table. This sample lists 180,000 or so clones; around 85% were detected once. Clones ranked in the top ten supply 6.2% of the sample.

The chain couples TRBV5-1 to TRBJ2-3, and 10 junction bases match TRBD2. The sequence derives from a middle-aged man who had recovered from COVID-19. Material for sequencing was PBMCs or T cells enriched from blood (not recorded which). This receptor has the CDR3 CASTLAGVVDTQYF. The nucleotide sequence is TGCGCCAGCACTCTAGCGGGAGTAGTAGATACGCAGTATTTT.